This TCR beta chain appears in the sequencing data of a study of OX40 agonist ivuxolimab in advanced cancers. About the full investigation: Ivuxolimab was a fully human IgG2 agonistic monoclonal antibody targeting the costimulatory receptor OX40 (CD134). The paper describes the monotherapy dose-escalation part (N = 52 patients) of the phase I trial of ivuxolimab. Partial responses occurred in three dose-escalation patients: two with cutaneous melanoma and one with hepatocellular carcinoma. The purpose of peripheral TCRbeta sequencing was to test whether ivuxolimab changed TCR sequence diversity and led to clonal T-cell expansion. Of the approximately 50 patients in dose escalation, about 19 had hepatocellular carcinoma, around 15 had melanoma, 9 had renal cell carcinoma and 9 had head and neck cancer. Patients were allowed to have had prior anti-PD-1, anti-PD-L1 or anti-CTLA-4 therapy, and approximately 40% of the dose-escalation patients had previously received checkpoint inhibitors. A male proportion of 70% to 90% and a mean age of roughly 55 years, ranging from about 20 to 85, were recorded for the dose-escalation cohort. Intravenous ivuxolimab was administered to patients every 2 weeks at six dose levels: 0.01, 0.1, 0.3, 1.5, 3 and 10 mg/kg. The full study reports these points: At doses of 0.1 to 3.0 mg/kg, clonal expansion of both CD4+ and CD8+ T cells in blood was seen between baseline and week 6. Antigen specificity was not determined for the clonally expanded peripheral T cells. On average, CD8+ T cells showed more expanded clones than CD4+ T cells after ivuxolimab. Low levels of normalized T-cell clonal expansion were also seen in some patients who did not respond. In the 0.1-3.0 mg/kg groups, partial responders were among the patients with the lowest normalized peripheral clonal expansion, particularly in CD8+ T cells.

This clone appeared once. Its antigen is not yet known. Base qualities were left out, and no much larger clone turns up one base away. Patients with a history of autoimmune disease or receiving systemic immunosuppression were excluded from the trial. In every dose cohort, peripheral blood was drawn for TCR sequencing at baseline, cycle 4 day 1, and cycle 7 day 1. Samples were obtained from an open-label, multicenter, first-in-human phase I dose-escalation trial of ivuxolimab. Adults with locally advanced or metastatic melanoma, renal cell carcinoma, hepatocellular carcinoma or head and neck squamous cell carcinoma were enrolled in the trial. Before TCR sequencing, CD4+ T cells and CD8+ T cells were sorted from peripheral blood as separate populations. For sequencing of the TCRbeta CDR3 region, genomic DNA was extracted from the sorted cells. The immunoSEQ Assay was used to sequence the TCRbeta CDR3 regions. TCRdb stores this immuneACCESS table with in-frame sequences only. Part of the clones is absent; in the studies checked, under half of the shortfall reflects unresolved V genes, and no reason is known for the rest. This sample has tens of thousands of clones in its table, and roughly four fifths of those were observed once. Together, the top ten hold approximately 5% of the sample.

Relative to germline, V is 5 bases shorter and J is 2 bases shorter, with 15 bases between their ends. The germline V gene encodes CDR1 MNHNY and CDR2 SVGAGI (reference sequence). The CDR3 numbers 15 residues from cysteine through phenylalanine. The retained sequence is limited to the CDR3, 45 bases, with the frame set at the first base. The receptor was isolated from an adult with an advanced solid tumor such as melanoma, head and neck, liver or kidney cancer. The chain was built from TRBV6-6 and TRBJ1-2, and the D gene may be TRBD1, 6 bases matching. Material: CD4+ or CD8+ T cells sorted from blood, obtained in a trial of the OX40 agonist ivuxolimab. The bases are TGTGCCAGCAGTACCGGGAGTACAGGGAACTATGGCTACACCTTC. It encodes CASSTGSTGNYGYTF.